These 10 T cell receptor beta chains came from one sample sequenced in a study of blood T cell repertoires in COVID-19. Repertoires were generated with immunoSEQ multiplex PCR, while TCRdb's copy carries only in-frame clones and drops some. The sample yields more than 150,000 clones, roughly 86% seen once. Sequenced: peripheral blood. The receptors derive from a man aged 18 to 29 with acute or convalescent COVID-19.

This clone was observed once. V is TRBV30 and J is TRBJ1-1, with D unresolved. Trimming left V 5 bases short and J 7 bases short, with 8 bases between. Germline-derived CDR1 and CDR2 are GTSNPN and SVGIG (reference sequence). The CDR3 loop spans 10 amino acids. CDR3 DNA: TGTGCCTGGGTACTCGGTGAAGCTTTCTTT. Protein sequence: CAWVLGEAFF.

This chain uses TRBV5-1 with TRBJ2-7, with D unresolved. Germline CDR1 is SGHRS and CDR2 is YFSETQ. This CDR3 contains 15 residues. V lost 2 bases and J lost 0, with 12 bases in between. The CDR3 loop is CASSFSPGISYEQYF. DNA for the CDR3: TGCGCCAGCAGCTTCTCCCCAGGAATCTCCTACGAGCAGTACTTC.

This clone has only a few counts. The chain uses TRBV28 and TRBJ1-1; 9 positions agree with TRBD1. Germline V lookup: CDR1 MDHEN, CDR2 SYDVKM. The CDR3 totals 15 residues. Trimming cost V 3 bases and J 1 base; bases outside gene matches: 3. The CDR3 protein is CASSFAGQGNTEAFF. The CDR3 region has the DNA TGTGCCAGCAGTTTTGCGGGACAGGGGAACACTGAAGCTTTCTTT.

The V gene is TRBV2, the J gene TRBJ2-5; 7 bases align to TRBD1. V trimming: 7 bases; J trimming: 5 bases; junction bases outside the gene matches: 4. The CDR3 is made up of 12 amino acids. CDR1 SNHLY and CDR2 FYNNEI come from the germline V gene. The CDR3, as DNA: TGTGCCAGCACAGGGGGACCCGAGACCCAGTACTTC. Translated: CASTGGPETQYF.

The CDR3 loop is CASSYPGRGDTQYF. CDR3 bases: TGTGCCAGCAGTTACCCAGGGAGGGGAGATACGCAGTATTTT. The chain recombines TRBV6-6 with TRBJ2-3, with TRBD2 identical over 7 bases. The length of the CDR3 is 14 residues. V shed 2 bases, J shed 5 bases, and the junction held 4 bases outside the gene matches. Germline loops: CDR1 MNHNY, CDR2 SVGAGI (reference sequence).

The chain has TRBV2 and TRBJ1-5; maybe TRBD1 (6 bases). The germline gives CDR1 SNHLY, CDR2 FYNNEI. This CDR3 is built from 15 residues. Trimming stripped 4 bases from V and 5 bases from J, with 15 bases between. The CDR3 region has the DNA TGTGCCAGCAGTGGTGTACAGGGCAGAGATCAGCCCCAGCATTTT. Encoded protein: CASSGVQGRDQPQHF.

The chain links TRBV19 to TRBJ1-1, with unresolved D. V shed 11 bases and J shed 4 bases, with 20 bases lying between them. CDR1 and CDR2 (germline): LNHDA, SQIVND (reference sequence). The CDR3 totals 14 residues. The CDR3, as DNA: TGTGCCTCATCGAGGAGTGGGTGGAGCACTGAAGCTTTCTTT. Protein product: CASSRSGWSTEAFF.

The chain recombines TRBV19 with TRBJ2-2; D may be TRBD1 (5 bases). The CDR3 totals 15 residues. V was trimmed by 6 bases and J by 3 bases, leaving 14 bases between them. CDR1 and CDR2 (germline): LNHDA, SQIVND (reference sequence). CDR3 sequence (DNA): TGTGCCAGTAGGATCCGTATGACAGACACCGGGGAGCTGTTTTTT. It specifies CASRIRMTDTGELFF.

This clone was recorded once. The genes are TRBV5-1 and TRBJ1-6, with D unclear. The V gene's germline CDR1 is SGHRS and CDR2 YFSETQ. The CDR3 has 23 amino acids. Trimming cost V 0 bases and J 8 bases, with 36 bases left between them. CDR3 nucleotides: TGCGCCAGCAGCTTGGCTCAGGAGGTCAAGCACGAAGTACTTGGTTACTTGGATTCACCCCTCCACTTT. This gives the protein CASSLAQEVKHEVLGYLDSPLHF.

The gene calls are TRBV30 and TRBJ2-1, with TRBD1 as a possible D gene (5 bases). Germline values: CDR1 GTSNPN, CDR2 SVGIG (reference sequence). Trimming took 0 bases from V and 6 from J, leaving 15 bases between them. The CDR3 has 15 residues. The CDR3, as DNA: TGTGCCTGGAGTGTAGGGTCCGCAGGGCTCAATGAGCAGTTCTTC. Encoded protein: CAWSVGSAGLNEQFF.